This TCR beta chain was captured in a study of beta chain features in type 1 diabetes. This clone was recorded a few times. Expressed TCRB transcripts got sequenced, as all isolated RNA was reverse transcribed. TCRdb's copy holds only in-frame clones and misses some; the assay was immunoSEQ multiplex PCR. The sample gives about 900,000 clones, roughly 15% of which show up once; 0.023% is in the top ten. Trimming shortened V by 0 bases and J by 7 bases, and 3 bases separated the two germline ends. CDR1 WSHSY and CDR2 SAAADI come from the germline V gene. CDR3 length equals 11 residues. V usage is TRBV10-2 and J usage is TRBJ2-5, with D uncertain. The specimen sequenced was naive CD4+ T cells from blood. This receptor was identified in a woman under 30 in good health. This CDR3 is CASSESVTQYF. Written as DNA, the CDR3 is TGCGCCAGCAGTGAGTCGGTGACCCAGTACTTC.